These 32 T cell receptor beta chains originate from one sample sequenced in a study of blood T cell repertoires in COVID-19. The method was immunoSEQ multiplex PCR; TCRdb's version includes in-frame clones alone and lacks a portion of them. The repertoire has approximately 260,000 clones, approximately 87% of them found once; the top ten carry about 4.5%. Specimen: peripheral blood. The receptors were sampled from a man between 60 and 75 years old who had recovered from COVID-19.

The CDR3 reads CASSPTSGRFIGELFF. The CDR3 coding sequence is TGTGCCAGCAGCCCTACTAGCGGGAGATTTATCGGGGAGCTGTTTTTT. This rearrangement joins TRBV5-4 to TRBJ2-2, with 11 bases identical to TRBD2. CDR1 and CDR2 (germline): SGHNT, YYREEE (reference sequence). Trimming cost V 4 bases and J 7 bases; bases outside gene matches: 9. The CDR3 runs 16 residues.

The rearrangement uses TRBV2 and TRBJ2-5; the D gene is possibly TRBD2 (7 bases). Trimming took off 8 bases at V and 4 bases at J, with 17 bases between the two ends. The germline gives CDR1 SNHLY, CDR2 FYNNEI. The CDR3 covers 14 residues. This chain's CDR3 is CASDQLGGGETQYF. The CDR3 DNA sequence: TGTGCCAGCGACCAACTAGGGGGGGGAGAGACCCAGTACTTC.

This chain joins TRBV30 and TRBJ1-4; D is possibly TRBD1 (6 bases). The V and J ends lost 1 base and 7 bases respectively, with 16 bases between them. Germline CDR1 GTSNPN, CDR2 SVGIG (reference sequence). The CDR3 has 15 amino acids. CDR3 loop: CAWSASGAAGEKLFF. CDR3 nucleotides: TGTGCCTGGAGTGCCTCAGGGGCCGCGGGTGAAAAACTGTTTTTT.

The chain employs TRBV5-1 and TRBJ2-5; 9 bases map to TRBD2. V shed 4 bases and J 5 bases; nucleotides not matched to a gene: 12. This CDR3 is 16 amino acids long. Germline V gene data show CDR1 as SGHRS and CDR2 as YFSETQ. The CDR3 reads CASSRALAGSQETQYF. CDR3 nucleotide sequence: TGCGCCAGCAGCAGAGCTCTAGCGGGATCACAGGAGACCCAGTACTTC.

This sequence joins TRBV28 and TRBJ2-7, with 9 positions matching TRBD1. Losses at the gene ends were 6 bases for V and 8 bases for J; bases not matched to a gene: 14. This CDR3 spans 15 amino acids. Germline V gives CDR1 MDHEN, CDR2 SYDVKM. This CDR3 reads CASSQPGGQGIQQYF. The CDR3 DNA reads as TGTGCCAGCAGCCAACCCGGGGGACAGGGAATCCAGCAGTACTTC. The entire variable domain, with the rest obtained from reference TRBV28 and TRBJ2-7, is as follows: DVKVTQSSRYLVKRTGEKVFLECVQDMDHENMFWYRQDPGLGLRLIYFSYDVKMKEKGDIPEGYSVSREKKERFSLILESASTNQTSMYLCASSQPGGQGIQQYFGPGTRLTVT.

The chain joins TRBV15 to TRBJ2-1, with 7 bases identical to TRBD2. The CDR3 extends over 15 amino acids. Germline-derived CDR1 and CDR2 are LNHNV and YYDKDF (reference sequence). With V trimmed by 4 bases and J by 6 bases, 9 bases remained unmatched. The CDR3 protein is CATSKGLGLSNEQFF. CDR3 DNA: TGTGCCACCAGCAAAGGACTAGGATTGAGCAATGAGCAGTTCTTC.

The genes are TRBV10-2 and TRBJ2-1; D unresolved. V was shortened by 7 bases and J by 4 bases, with 8 bases between the two germline ends. The CDR3 totals 12 residues. Per germline, CDR1 WSHSY and CDR2 SAAADI. The CDR3 DNA reads TGCGCCAGCACCCCCGAGTACAATGAGCAGTTCTTC. This gives the protein CASTPEYNEQFF.

The chain links TRBV19 to TRBJ2-2, with D possibly TRBD1 on 5 matching bases. The CDR3 covers 14 residues. CDR1 is LNHDA and CDR2 is SQIVND in the germline V gene (reference sequence). V was shortened by 6 bases and J by 0 bases, with 8 bases between the two germline ends. CDR3 sequence: CASSTGANTGELFF. CDR3 sequence (DNA): TGTGCCAGTAGCACAGGAGCGAACACCGGGGAGCTGTTTTTT.

This clone has a handful of counts. The rearrangement uses TRBV5-1 and TRBJ2-7, with 8 bases matching TRBD2. V shed 4 bases and J 11 bases; nucleotides not matched to a gene: 14. Germline CDR1 is SGHRS and CDR2 is YFSETQ. The CDR3 sequence is 14 residues long. CDR3 region: CASSLEGASGRKYF. As DNA, the CDR3 is TGCGCCAGCAGCCTGGAGGGCGCTAGCGGGCGCAAGTACTTC.

This sequence joins TRBV5-1 and TRBJ1-4; TRBD1 aligns across 7 bases. Germline V gives CDR1 SGHRS, CDR2 YFSETQ. V shed 5 bases, J shed 8 bases, and the junction held 9 bases outside the gene matches. The CDR3 loop spans 14 amino acids. CDR3 residues: CASRGDREEEKLFF. The DNA for the CDR3 is TGCGCCAGCAGGGGTGACAGGGAGGAGGAAAAACTGTTTTTT.

The chain employs TRBV7-8 and TRBJ2-1, with 8 positions matching TRBD2. With 4 bases clipped from V and 5 bases from J, the junction kept 10 bases outside the gene matches. The CDR3 sequence is 16 residues long. CDR1 is SGHVS and CDR2 is FQNEAQ in the germline V gene. The DNA for the CDR3 is TGTGCCAGCAGCTCGGCCCCGCGGGGGGCCCACAATGAGCAGTTCTTC. Protein product: CASSSAPRGAHNEQFF.

The rearrangement links TRBV6-5 to TRBJ2-3; 12 bases match TRBD2. The CDR3 length is 15 residues. V dropped 8 bases and J dropped 6; count of bases not matched to a gene: 9. CDR1 and CDR2 from the germline V gene are MNHEY and SVGAGI. CDR3 sequence (DNA): TGTGCCAGCGTTCCAAGGACTAGCGGGGCGGATACGCAGTATTTT. Translating gives CASVPRTSGADTQYF.

A remark on this clone: This sample also contains other DNA sequences that code for the same CDR3. This chain joins TRBV2 and TRBJ2-7; 9 bases line up with TRBD1. The junction had 4 bases not matched to a gene; V was cut back by 4 bases and J by 9 bases. Germline CDR1 is SNHLY and CDR2 is FYNNEI. The CDR3 loop spans 12 amino acids. In DNA, the CDR3 is TGTGCCAGCAGTGGGGGACAGGGACGGCAGTACTTC. Amino acid sequence: CASSGGQGRQYF.

This sequence joins TRBV30 and TRBJ2-4, with TRBD1 identical over 7 bases. Germline assignment: CDR1 GTSNPN and CDR2 SVGIG (reference sequence). This CDR3 spans 13 amino acids. V shed 3 bases and J 7 bases; nucleotides not matched to a gene: 6. The CDR3 DNA follows: TGTGCCTGGAGAAGACAGGGTTGGAACATTCAGTACTTC. Protein sequence: CAWRRQGWNIQYF.

The gene calls are TRBV6-6 and TRBJ1-1; weak D call: TRBD1 (5 bases). V lost 5 bases and J 5 bases, leaving 12 bases between the germline ends. There are 13 residues in the CDR3. Germline V gene lookup returns CDR1 MNHNY and CDR2 SVGAGI (reference sequence). The CDR3 reads CASSPGTWTEAFF. CDR3 bases: TGTGCCAGCAGTCCCGGGACTTGGACTGAAGCTTTCTTT.

Only one count was recorded for this clone. The V gene is TRBV6-5, the J gene TRBJ2-5; 9 bases map to TRBD1. Germline CDR1 MNHEY, CDR2 SVGAGI. V was pared by 4 bases and J by 6 bases, with 9 bases of the junction left unmatched. This CDR3 has 15 residues. CDR3 loop: CASSSQQGAQKTQYF. In DNA, the CDR3 is TGTGCCAGCAGTTCCCAACAGGGGGCTCAAAAGACCCAGTACTTC.

V and J are TRBV3-1 (or the pseudogene TRBV3-2) and TRBJ2-1, with 10 bases lining up with TRBD2. V lost 4 bases, J lost 9 bases, and 9 bases stayed unmatched. The CDR3 extends over 15 amino acids. CDR1 is LGHDT and CDR2 is YNNKEL in the germline V gene (reference sequence). In DNA, the CDR3 is TGTGCCAGCAGCCCCTCCCTAGCGGGAGTGGTTGAGCAGTTCTTC. It specifies CASSPSLAGVVEQFF.

The CDR3 protein is CASSGRRTGEFSGANVLTF. DNA of the CDR3: TGTGCCAGCAGCGGCCGACGGACAGGGGAATTCTCTGGGGCCAACGTCCTGACTTTC. The chain carries TRBV9 and TRBJ2-6; 9 bases map to TRBD1. The CDR3 extends over 19 amino acids. Looked up from germline, CDR1 is SGDLS and CDR2 is YYNGEE. The V segment lost 3 bases and the J segment 0 bases; nucleotides outside the gene matches: 10.

As DNA, the CDR3 is TGTGCCAGCACCTTCGACACCCTGCCGGAGCTGTTTTTT. Translating gives CASTFDTLPELFF. The chain employs TRBV12-3 or TRBV12-4 and TRBJ2-2; D uncertain. The germline V and J ends were trimmed by 7 bases and 10 bases, with 16 bases remaining between them. The CDR3 is made up of 13 amino acids.

The chain couples TRBV5-1 to TRBJ2-7; tentative D call: TRBD1 (5 bases). Germline CDR1 is SGHRS and CDR2 is YFSETQ. CDR3 length equals 14 residues. V was clipped by 0 bases and J by 4 bases, with 11 bases between them. As DNA, the CDR3 is TGCGCCAGCAGCTTGGTAGGGGTTCGGTACGAGCAGTACTTC. Translation gives CASSLVGVRYEQYF.

The chain recombines TRBV3-1 (or the pseudogene TRBV3-2) with TRBJ2-2; no clear D. V was pared by 1 base and J by 1 base, with 4 bases between. CDR3 length: 14 amino acids. Germline loops: CDR1 LGHDT, CDR2 YNNKEL (reference sequence). The CDR3 spells CASSQVRNTGELFF. Written as DNA, the CDR3 is TGTGCCAGCAGCCAAGTTCGGAACACCGGGGAGCTGTTTTTT.

The CDR3 DNA reads as TGTGCCAGCAGCTTAGTCCCGGGACAGGGTTCCTTTGGCTACACCTTC. Protein product: CASSLVPGQGSFGYTF. The chain joins TRBV7-2 to TRBJ1-2, with TRBD1 matching 9 bases. CDR1 is SGHTA, CDR2 FQGNSA, per germline. This CDR3 comprises 16 residues. After removal of 1 base from V and 7 bases from J, the junction contained 10 bases not matched to a gene. Using reference TRBV7-2 and TRBJ1-2 for the parts outside the CDR3, the full variable domain is GAGVSQSPSNKVTEKGKDVELRCDPISGHTALYWYRQSLGQGLEFLIYFQGNSAPDKSGLPSDRFSAERTGGSVSTLTIQRTQQEDSAVYLCASSLVPGQGSFGYTFGSGTRLTVV.

This rearrangement joins TRBV20-1 to TRBJ1-1; the match to TRBD1 covers 7 bases. CDR3 size: 11 residues. The trim removed 6 bases at V and 7 bases at J, leaving 5 bases unmatched. Per the germline V gene, CDR1 is DFQATT and CDR2 is SNEGSKA (reference sequence). CDR3 region: CSAKTGSEAFF. The CDR3 region has the DNA TGCAGTGCCAAGACAGGGAGTGAAGCTTTCTTT.

This clone showed up many times. The V call is TRBV4-2, the J call TRBJ2-7; 7 bases align to TRBD1. The V segment lost 4 bases and the J segment 3 bases; nucleotides outside the gene matches: 9. Germline CDR1 and CDR2: LGHNA and YNFKEQ. This CDR3 region has 15 residues. This CDR3 is CASSLYQTGNYEQYF. The CDR3 coding sequence is TGTGCCAGCAGCCTATACCAGACAGGGAACTACGAGCAGTACTTC.

CDR3 DNA: TGTGCCAGCAGCCGCGACGGGACAGGGTTGGGAAACACCATATATTTT. Translated, it gives CASSRDGTGLGNTIYF. This chain uses TRBV5-5 with TRBJ1-3; the match to TRBD1 covers 9 bases. The J segment lost 4 bases and the V segment lost 4 bases, leaving 9 bases of the junction unmatched. CDR1 and CDR2 (germline): SGHKS, YYEKEE (reference sequence). This CDR3 is built from 16 residues. The entire variable domain, with the rest obtained from reference TRBV5-5 and TRBJ1-3, is as follows: DAGVTQSPTHLIKTRGQQVTLRCSPISGHKSVSWYQQVLGQGPQFIFQYYEKEERGRGNFPDRFSARQFPNYSSELNVNALLLGDSALYLCASSRDGTGLGNTIYFGEGSWLTVV.

The chain links TRBV7-8 to TRBJ2-6; D perhaps matches TRBD1 (6 bases). The germline V gene has CDR1 SGHVS and CDR2 FQNEAQ. This CDR3 comprises 15 residues. With 5 bases removed from V and 4 bases from J, the gap between germline ends came to 12 bases. CDR3 sequence (DNA): TGTGCCAGCAGCCCACAGGGTTCCGGGGCCAACGTCCTGACTTTC. Translated: CASSPQGSGANVLTF.

This clone has a handful of counts. The chain is built from TRBV7-9 and TRBJ2-2, with D possibly matching TRBD1 (7 bases). CDR3 size: 16 residues. Between the trimmed V and J ends, which lost 6 bases and 4 bases, there was a span of 18 bases. Germline loops: CDR1 SEHNR, CDR2 FQNEAQ (reference sequence). As DNA, the CDR3 is TGTGCCAGCAGAACTGACAGGGAGGTACTCACCGGGGAGCTGTTTTTT. Its protein is CASRTDREVLTGELFF.

In this sample, this clone turned up once. This CDR3 reads CASSEGTGLEAFF. CDR3 coding DNA: TGTGCCAGCAGTGAAGGGACAGGGTTAGAAGCTTTCTTT. The genes are TRBV6-1 and TRBJ1-1; 8 bases line up with TRBD1. The V gene end was trimmed by 1 base and the J gene end by 8 bases; junction bases not matched to a gene: 3. CDR1 and CDR2 from the germline V gene are MNHNS and SASEGT. This CDR3 spans 13 amino acids.

The rearrangement links TRBV18 to TRBJ2-7; a possible D gene is TRBD2 (6 bases). Trimming cost V 6 bases and J 1 base, with 13 bases left between them. The CDR3 loop spans 14 amino acids. Looked up from germline, CDR1 is KGHSH and CDR2 is LQKENI. As DNA, the CDR3 is TGTGCCAGCTCGCGGGACGTTTCTTCCTACGAGCAGTACTTC. It yields the protein CASSRDVSSYEQYF.

The V call is TRBV9, the J call TRBJ2-3; perhaps TRBD1 as D (6 bases). V shed 0 bases and J shed 6 bases, with 20 bases lying between them. The V gene's germline CDR1 is SGDLS and CDR2 YYNGEE. CDR3 size: 17 residues. The chain's CDR3 is CASSVDYRDATRDTQYF. CDR3 nucleotides: TGTGCCAGCAGCGTAGACTACAGGGATGCCACAAGGGATACGCAGTATTTT.

This clone occurred once. The rearrangement uses TRBV9 and TRBJ2-2; the match to TRBD1 covers 12 bases. The trim removed 3 bases at V and 5 bases at J, leaving 5 bases unmatched. Per germline, CDR1 SGDLS and CDR2 YYNGEE. This CDR3 is 16 amino acids long. This CDR3 is CASSDGTGGTTGELFF. DNA for the CDR3: TGTGCCAGCAGCGACGGGACAGGGGGCACGACCGGGGAGCTGTTTTTT.

The chain joins TRBV7-9 to TRBJ2-5; 10 nucleotides line up with TRBD1. Germline V gives CDR1 SEHNR, CDR2 FQNEAQ (reference sequence). Losses at the gene ends were 5 bases for V and 3 bases for J; bases not matched to a gene: 3. The CDR3 runs to 14 residues. This chain's CDR3 is CASSPGTGEETQYF. CDR3 DNA sequence: TGTGCCAGCAGCCCGGGGACAGGGGAAGAGACCCAGTACTTC.